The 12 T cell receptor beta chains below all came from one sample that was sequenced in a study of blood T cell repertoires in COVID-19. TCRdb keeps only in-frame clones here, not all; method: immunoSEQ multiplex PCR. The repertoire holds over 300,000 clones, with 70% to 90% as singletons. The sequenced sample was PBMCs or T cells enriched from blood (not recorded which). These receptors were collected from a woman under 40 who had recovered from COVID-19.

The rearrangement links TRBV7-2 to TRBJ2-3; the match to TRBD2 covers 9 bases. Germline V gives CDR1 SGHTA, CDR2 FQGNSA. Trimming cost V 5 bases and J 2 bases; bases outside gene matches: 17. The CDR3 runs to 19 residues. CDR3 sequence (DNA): TGTGCCAGCAGCCCACGGGGGAGCGGGGGGACCCCTGTCACAGATACGCAGTATTTT. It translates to CASSPRGSGGTPVTDTQYF.

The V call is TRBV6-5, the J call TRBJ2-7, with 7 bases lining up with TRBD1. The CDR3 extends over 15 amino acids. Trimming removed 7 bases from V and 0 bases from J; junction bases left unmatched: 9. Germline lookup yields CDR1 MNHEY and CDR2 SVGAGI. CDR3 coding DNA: TGTGCCAGCAACCAATACAGGGGACCCTCCTACGAGCAGTACTTC. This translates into CASNQYRGPSYEQYF.

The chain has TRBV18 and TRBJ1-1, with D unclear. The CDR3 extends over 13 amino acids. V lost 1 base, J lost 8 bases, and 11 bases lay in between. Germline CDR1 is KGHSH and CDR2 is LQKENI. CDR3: CASSPLAGMEAFF. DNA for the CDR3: TGTGCCAGCTCACCACTTGCGGGAATGGAAGCTTTCTTT.

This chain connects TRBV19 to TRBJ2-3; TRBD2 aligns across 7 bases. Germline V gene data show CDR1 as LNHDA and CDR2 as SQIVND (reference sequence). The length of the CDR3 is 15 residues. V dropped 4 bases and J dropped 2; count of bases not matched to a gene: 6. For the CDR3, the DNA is TGTGCCAGTAGTACAACAGCGGGGCCCACAGATACGCAGTATTTT. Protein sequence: CASSTTAGPTDTQYF. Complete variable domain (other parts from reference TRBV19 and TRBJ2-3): DGGITQSPKYLFRKEGQNVTLSCEQNLNHDAMYWYRQDPGQGLRLIYYSQIVNDFQKGDIAEGYSVSREKKESFPLTVTSAQKNPTAFYLCASSTTAGPTDTQYFGPGTRLTVL.

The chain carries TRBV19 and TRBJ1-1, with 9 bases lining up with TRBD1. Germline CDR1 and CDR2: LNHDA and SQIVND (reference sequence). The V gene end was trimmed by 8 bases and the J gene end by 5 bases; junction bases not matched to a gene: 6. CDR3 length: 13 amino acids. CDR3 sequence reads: CASENRGLTEAFF. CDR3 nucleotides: TGTGCCAGTGAAAACAGGGGGCTGACTGAAGCTTTCTTT.

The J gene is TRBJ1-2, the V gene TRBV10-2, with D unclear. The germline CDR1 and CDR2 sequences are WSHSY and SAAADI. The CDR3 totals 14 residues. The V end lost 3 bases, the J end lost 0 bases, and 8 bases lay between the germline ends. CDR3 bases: TGCGCCAGCAGTGAATCCGCGCCTAACTATGGCTACACCTTC. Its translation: CASSESAPNYGYTF.

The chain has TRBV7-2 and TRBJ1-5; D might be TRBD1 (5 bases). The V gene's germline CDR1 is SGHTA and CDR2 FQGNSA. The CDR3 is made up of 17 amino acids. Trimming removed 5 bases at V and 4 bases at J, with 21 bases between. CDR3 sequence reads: CASSPYGTQIGNQPQHF. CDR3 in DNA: TGTGCCAGCAGCCCCTACGGGACTCAAATTGGGAATCAGCCCCAGCATTTT.

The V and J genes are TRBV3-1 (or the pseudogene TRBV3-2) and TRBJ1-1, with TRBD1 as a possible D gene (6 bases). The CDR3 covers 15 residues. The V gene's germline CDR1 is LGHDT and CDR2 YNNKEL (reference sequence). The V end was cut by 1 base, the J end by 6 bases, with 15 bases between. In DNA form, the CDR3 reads TGTGCCAGCAGCCAAGTCACAGGGTGGGGGCCTGAAGCTTTCTTT. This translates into CASSQVTGWGPEAFF.

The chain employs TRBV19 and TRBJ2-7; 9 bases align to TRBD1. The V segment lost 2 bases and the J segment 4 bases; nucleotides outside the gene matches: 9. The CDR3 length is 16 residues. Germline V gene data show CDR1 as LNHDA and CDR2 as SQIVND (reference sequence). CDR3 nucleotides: TGTGCCAGTAGTATAAATACCACAGGGGGCGAATACGAGCAGTACTTC. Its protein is CASSINTTGGEYEQYF.

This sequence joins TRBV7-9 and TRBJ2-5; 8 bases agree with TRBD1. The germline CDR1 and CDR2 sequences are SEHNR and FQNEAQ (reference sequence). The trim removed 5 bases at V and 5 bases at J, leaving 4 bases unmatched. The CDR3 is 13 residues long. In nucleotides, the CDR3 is TGTGCCAGCAGCCTACAGGGGGACGAGACCCAGTACTTC. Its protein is CASSLQGDETQYF.

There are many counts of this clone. CDR3 sequence (DNA): TGTGCCAGCAGCTGGCGGGAGTCCTATAATTCACCCCTCCACTTT. Translated, it gives CASSWRESYNSPLHF. The rearrangement joins TRBV3-1 (or the pseudogene TRBV3-2) to TRBJ1-6; D call uncertain. V was cut by 5 bases and J by 1 base, with 9 bases left in between. The CDR3 spans 15 residues. Germline V gives CDR1 LGHDT, CDR2 YNNKEL (reference sequence).

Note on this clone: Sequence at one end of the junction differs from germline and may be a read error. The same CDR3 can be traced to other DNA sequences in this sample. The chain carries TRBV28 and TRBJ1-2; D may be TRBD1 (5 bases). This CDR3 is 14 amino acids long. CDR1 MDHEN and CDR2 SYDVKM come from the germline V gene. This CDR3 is CASSVRVGVGGYTF. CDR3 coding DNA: TGTGCTAGCAGTGTACGGGTAGGGGTGGGTGGCTACACCTTC.